These T cell receptor beta chains were read from a single sample in a study of T cell repertoires in aging, cancer and after chemotherapy. Each CDR3 protein gets one entry after TCRdb re-called the multiplex PCR reads with MiXCR. This table holds about 5,800 distinct CDR3 sequences, around 22% found once. What was sequenced was blood. These TCRs come from a human donor with a blood cancer. The CDR3 runs from the conserved cysteine through the conserved F or W. A D gene is named only where the DNA matches it firmly. For some rows the clone size is stated as once, few or many, or as a class when expanded; others skip it.

clone size: NA
V gene: TRBV29-1
D gene: TRBD1
J gene: TRBJ1-2
CDR3 protein: CSVEWGQDYGYTF
CDR3 DNA: TGCAGCGTTGAGTGGGGACAGGACTATGGCTACACCTTC

clone size: medium-sized
V gene: TRBV11-3
D gene: TRBD1
J gene: TRBJ1-2
CDR3 protein: CASSFSGGDGYTF
CDR3 DNA: TGTGCCAGCAGCTTCTCAGGGGGCGATGGCTACACCTTC

clone size: medium-sized
V gene: TRBV5-4
D gene: TRBD1
J gene: TRBJ2-1
CDR3 protein: CASSLQGPAYNEQFF
CDR3 DNA: TGTGCCAGCAGCTTACAGGGGCCGGCCTACAATGAGCAGTTCTTC

clone size: few
V gene: TRBV7-3
D gene: TRBD2
J gene: TRBJ2-1
CDR3 protein: CASSFSGGSYNEQFF
CDR3 DNA: TGTGCCAGCAGCTTTAGCGGGGGATCCTACAATGAGCAGTTCTTC

clone size: NA
V gene: TRBV5-1
D gene: TRBD1
J gene: TRBJ2-3
CDR3 protein: CASSSAQTGITDTQYF
CDR3 DNA: TGCGCCAGCAGCTCCGCCCAGACAGGGATCACAGATACGCAGTATTTT

clone size: NA
V gene: TRBV19
D gene: NA
J gene: TRBJ1-2
CDR3 protein: CASSPLNVGYGYTF
CDR3 DNA: TGTGCCAGTAGTCCTCTGAACGTAGGCTATGGCTACACCTTC

clone size: medium-sized
V gene: TRBV6-1
D gene: TRBD2
J gene: TRBJ2-3
CDR3 protein: CASTLAAGTDTQYF
CDR3 DNA: TGTGCCAGCACGCTAGCGGCGGGGACAGATACGCAGTATTTT

clone size: medium-sized
V gene: TRBV30
D gene: NA
J gene: TRBJ2-1
CDR3 protein: CAWSVQGGEQFF
CDR3 DNA: TGTGCCTGGAGTGTACAAGGGGGTGAGCAGTTCTTC

clone size: few
V gene: TRBV5-6
D gene: NA
J gene: TRBJ1-1
CDR3 protein: CASSLSQANTEAFF
CDR3 DNA: TGTGCCAGCAGCTTATCTCAGGCGAACACTGAAGCTTTCTTT

clone size: few
V gene: TRBV6-1
D gene: TRBD2
J gene: TRBJ2-5
CDR3 protein: CASSEIAGSTQETQYF
CDR3 DNA: TGTGCCAGCAGTGAAATAGCGGGATCGACCCAAGAGACCCAGTACTTC

clone size: few
V gene: TRBV28
D gene: TRBD2
J gene: TRBJ2-1
CDR3 protein: CASNKSGRVNEQFF
CDR3 DNA: TGTGCCAGCAACAAAAGCGGGAGGGTTAATGAGCAGTTCTTC

clone size: medium-sized
V gene: TRBV19
D gene: TRBD1
J gene: TRBJ1-2
CDR3 protein: CASSRQGNYGYTF
CDR3 DNA: TGTGCCAGTAGCAGACAGGGAAACTATGGCTACACCTTC

clone size: NA
V gene: TRBV6-4
D gene: NA
J gene: TRBJ2-1
CDR3 protein: CASSVSLALWEQFF
CDR3 DNA: TGTGCCAGCAGTGTTTCCCTAGCTCTCTGGGAGCAGTTCTTC

clone size: NA
V gene: TRBV6-1
D gene: TRBD2
J gene: TRBJ2-3
CDR3 protein: CASSYGLAGSTDTQYF
CDR3 DNA: TGTGCCAGCAGTTATGGACTAGCGGGTAGCACAGATACGCAGTATTTT

clone size: NA
V gene: TRBV20-1
D gene: TRBD2
J gene: TRBJ2-1
CDR3 protein: CSAPSGTSANNEQFF
CDR3 DNA: TGCAGTGCCCCTTCCGGGACTAGCGCCAACAATGAGCAGTTCTTC

clone size: few
V gene: TRBV20-1
D gene: NA
J gene: TRBJ1-1
CDR3 protein: CSAEGQMNTEAFF
CDR3 DNA: TGCAGTGCTGAGGGACAAATGAACACTGAAGCTTTCTTT

clone size: medium-sized
V gene: TRBV10-3
D gene: NA
J gene: TRBJ1-4
CDR3 protein: CAISESGATDFEKLFF
CDR3 DNA: TGTGCCATCAGTGAGTCCGGGGCAACGGACTTTGAAAAACTGTTTTTT

clone size: NA
V gene: TRBV28
D gene: TRBD1
J gene: TRBJ1-6
CDR3 protein: CASSSPGQGYNSPLHF
CDR3 DNA: TGTGCCAGCAGTTCTCCCGGACAGGGATATAATTCACCCCTCCACTTT

clone size: NA
V gene: TRBV27
D gene: NA
J gene: TRBJ2-4
CDR3 protein: CASRKGGENIQYF
CDR3 DNA: TGTGCCAGCAGGAAAGGGGGGGAAAACATTCAGTACTTC

clone size: NA
V gene: TRBV12-3/TRBV12-4
D gene: TRBD1
J gene: TRBJ1-1
CDR3 protein: CASRQNRGRVTEAFF
CDR3 DNA: TGTGCCAGCAGGCAGAACAGGGGGCGCGTCACTGAAGCTTTCTTT

clone size: few
V gene: TRBV7-9
D gene: TRBD2
J gene: TRBJ2-3
CDR3 protein: CASSLASGRTTDTQYF
CDR3 DNA: TGTGCCAGCAGCTTAGCTAGCGGGAGGACAACAGATACGCAGTATTTT

clone size: medium-sized
V gene: TRBV11-3
D gene: NA
J gene: TRBJ1-2
CDR3 protein: CASSLDRGAYYGYTF
CDR3 DNA: TGTGCCAGCAGCTTAGATCGGGGGGCCTACTATGGCTACACCTTC

clone size: medium-sized
V gene: TRBV19
D gene: NA
J gene: TRBJ2-5
CDR3 protein: CASSMSTIQETQYF
CDR3 DNA: TGTGCCAGTAGTATGTCAACCATCCAAGAGACCCAGTACTTC

clone size: few
V gene: TRBV20-1
D gene: NA
J gene: TRBJ2-1
CDR3 protein: CSARTYNEQFF
CDR3 DNA: TGCAGTGCTAGAACGTACAATGAGCAGTTCTTC

clone size: few
V gene: TRBV5-1
D gene: TRBD2
J gene: TRBJ2-1
CDR3 protein: CASSSGLAGGNEQFF
CDR3 DNA: TGCGCCAGCAGCTCGGGACTAGCCGGGGGCAATGAGCAGTTCTTC

clone size: NA
V gene: TRBV20-1
D gene: TRBD2
J gene: TRBJ2-3
CDR3 protein: CSASEGGDTDTQYF
CDR3 DNA: TGCAGTGCTAGCGAGGGAGGGGACACAGATACGCAGTATTTT

clone size: NA
V gene: TRBV7-9
D gene: NA
J gene: TRBJ1-3
CDR3 protein: CASPAAGNTIYF
CDR3 DNA: TGTGCCTCCCCGGCCGCTGGAAACACCATATATTTT

clone size: medium-sized
V gene: TRBV6-1
D gene: NA
J gene: TRBJ1-1
CDR3 protein: CASSAETGPLHGAFF
CDR3 DNA: TGTGCCAGCAGTGCAGAGACAGGCCCTTTACATGGAGCTTTCTTT

clone size: NA
V gene: TRBV7-9
D gene: NA
J gene: TRBJ1-4
CDR3 protein: CASASGGAEKLFF
CDR3 DNA: TGTGCCAGCGCCTCGGGGGGGGCTGAAAAACTGTTTTTT

clone size: NA
V gene: TRBV5-1
D gene: NA
J gene: TRBJ1-1
CDR3 protein: CASSLVGLNTEAFF
CDR3 DNA: TGCGCCAGCAGCTTGGTAGGCCTGAACACTGAAGCTTTCTTT

clone size: medium-sized
V gene: TRBV11-3
D gene: NA
J gene: TRBJ1-1
CDR3 protein: CASSLGHPSEAFF
CDR3 DNA: TGTGCCAGCAGCTTAGGTCACCCGTCTGAAGCTTTCTTT

clone size: few
V gene: TRBV5-1
D gene: TRBD2
J gene: TRBJ2-7
CDR3 protein: CASSLGTSESYEQYF
CDR3 DNA: TGCGCCAGCAGCTTGGGGACTAGCGAGTCGTACGAGCAGTACTTC

clone size: NA
V gene: TRBV20-1
D gene: TRBD1
J gene: TRBJ1-2
CDR3 protein: CSARATGTGGILYGYTF
CDR3 DNA: TGCAGTGCTAGAGCCACCGGGACAGGGGGTATTCTCTATGGCTACACCTTC

clone size: medium-sized
V gene: TRBV24-1
D gene: NA
J gene: TRBJ2-5
CDR3 protein: CATSDRNREGETQYF
CDR3 DNA: TGTGCCACCAGTGATCGAAACAGGGAAGGCGAGACCCAGTACTTC

clone size: few
V gene: TRBV6-1
D gene: TRBD2
J gene: TRBJ2-3
CDR3 protein: CASRLRIGTSRSTDTQYF
CDR3 DNA: TGTGCCAGCAGGCTACGTATCGGGACTAGCCGGAGCACAGATACGCAGTATTTT

clone size: medium-sized
V gene: TRBV15
D gene: TRBD2
J gene: TRBJ2-1
CDR3 protein: CATRGLAYEQFF
CDR3 DNA: TGTGCCACCAGAGGACTAGCTTATGAGCAGTTCTTC

clone size: medium-sized
V gene: TRBV5-4
D gene: NA
J gene: TRBJ2-2
CDR3 protein: CASRPGTINTGELFF
CDR3 DNA: TGTGCCAGCAGGCCAGGGACAATCAACACCGGGGAGCTGTTTTTT

clone size: NA
V gene: TRBV12-3/TRBV12-4
D gene: TRBD2
J gene: TRBJ2-7
CDR3 protein: CASRREAAYEQYF
CDR3 DNA: TGTGCCAGCAGACGGGAGGCCGCATACGAGCAGTACTTC

clone size: medium-sized
V gene: TRBV27
D gene: NA
J gene: TRBJ2-7
CDR3 protein: CASSFHQSTSYEQYF
CDR3 DNA: TGTGCCAGCAGTTTCCATCAATCCACCTCCTACGAGCAGTACTTC

clone size: NA
V gene: TRBV5-1
D gene: NA
J gene: TRBJ1-1
CDR3 protein: CASSLEGTAFF
CDR3 DNA: TGCGCCAGCAGCTTGGAGGGTACAGCTTTCTTT

clone size: few
V gene: TRBV7-9
D gene: NA
J gene: TRBJ2-1
CDR3 protein: CASPSGGSYNEQFF
CDR3 DNA: TGTGCCAGCCCCTCCGGGGGCTCCTACAATGAGCAGTTCTTC

clone size: few
V gene: TRBV20-1
D gene: NA
J gene: TRBJ1-2
CDR3 protein: CSAGAGADNYGYTF
CDR3 DNA: TGCAGTGCTGGGGCGGGGGCAGACAACTATGGCTACACCTTC

clone size: NA
V gene: TRBV20-1
D gene: TRBD2
J gene: TRBJ2-3
CDR3 protein: CSAPTSGSGTDTQYF
CDR3 DNA: TGCAGTGCCCCGACTAGCGGGAGTGGGACAGATACGCAGTATTTT

clone size: medium-sized
V gene: TRBV10-3
D gene: NA
J gene: TRBJ2-5
CDR3 protein: CATADNQETQYF
CDR3 DNA: TGTGCCACCGCTGACAACCAAGAGACCCAGTACTTC

clone size: NA
V gene: TRBV13
D gene: TRBD1
J gene: TRBJ1-2
CDR3 protein: CASSYRQGLHGYTF
CDR3 DNA: TGTGCCAGCAGCTATCGACAGGGATTGCATGGCTACACCTTC

clone size: few
V gene: TRBV12-3/TRBV12-4
D gene: NA
J gene: TRBJ2-7
CDR3 protein: CASSPSAYEQYF
CDR3 DNA: TGTGCCAGCAGTCCTAGCGCCTACGAGCAGTACTTC

clone size: NA
V gene: TRBV11-2
D gene: NA
J gene: TRBJ1-1
CDR3 protein: CVSSLPREKNTEAFF
CDR3 DNA: TGTGTCAGCAGCTTGCCCCGGGAGAAGAACACTGAAGCTTTCTTT

clone size: NA
V gene: TRBV6-2/TRBV6-3
D gene: TRBD1
J gene: TRBJ1-2
CDR3 protein: CASRYGQGVHTF
CDR3 DNA: TGTGCCAGCAGATACGGACAGGGGGTTCACACCTTC

clone size: NA
V gene: TRBV7-2
D gene: NA
J gene: TRBJ2-7
CDR3 protein: CASSRTGLMDEQYF
CDR3 DNA: TGTGCCAGCAGCCGAACCGGACTCATGGACGAGCAGTACTTC

clone size: NA
V gene: TRBV20-1
D gene: NA
J gene: TRBJ1-2
CDR3 protein: CSAILFTSYGYTF
CDR3 DNA: TGCAGTGCTATTCTATTTACCAGCTATGGCTACACCTTC

clone size: few
V gene: TRBV28
D gene: TRBD2
J gene: TRBJ2-3
CDR3 protein: CAICSGRDTDTQYF
CDR3 DNA: TGTGCCATCTGTAGCGGGAGGGACACAGATACGCAGTATTTT

clone size: medium-sized
V gene: TRBV29-1
D gene: NA
J gene: TRBJ1-1
CDR3 protein: CSVVRRATEAFF
CDR3 DNA: TGCAGCGTTGTTCGTAGGGCTACTGAAGCTTTCTTT

clone size: few
V gene: TRBV11-2
D gene: NA
J gene: TRBJ2-5
CDR3 protein: CASSADRQETQYF
CDR3 DNA: TGTGCCAGCAGCGCGGACAGACAAGAGACCCAGTACTTC

clone size: once
V gene: TRBV7-6
D gene: NA
J gene: TRBJ1-1
CDR3 protein: CASSFGMNTEAFF
CDR3 DNA: TGTGCCAGCAGCTTTGGCATGAACACTGAAGCTTTCTTT

clone size: NA
V gene: TRBV12-3/TRBV12-4
D gene: NA
J gene: TRBJ1-5
CDR3 protein: CASSLKDQPQHF
CDR3 DNA: TGTGCCAGCAGTTTGAAGGATCAGCCCCAGCATTTT

clone size: medium-sized
V gene: TRBV12-3/TRBV12-4
D gene: NA
J gene: TRBJ1-4
CDR3 protein: CASTLDNSNEKLFF
CDR3 DNA: TGTGCCAGCACCCTGGACAACTCCAATGAAAAACTGTTTTTT

clone size: few
V gene: TRBV5-1
D gene: NA
J gene: TRBJ1-2
CDR3 protein: CASSLAGGEGGYTF
CDR3 DNA: TGCGCCAGCAGCTTGGCCGGCGGGGAAGGCGGCTACACCTTC

clone size: medium-sized
V gene: TRBV18
D gene: NA
J gene: TRBJ2-3
CDR3 protein: CASSPPGRGRNPDTQYF
CDR3 DNA: TGTGCCAGCTCACCACCTGGACGAGGGAGGAATCCAGATACGCAGTATTTT

clone size: few
V gene: TRBV5-1
D gene: NA
J gene: TRBJ1-2
CDR3 protein: CASSLDQATYGYTF
CDR3 DNA: TGCGCCAGCAGCTTGGACCAGGCGACTTATGGCTACACCTTC

clone size: NA
V gene: TRBV27
D gene: TRBD1
J gene: TRBJ2-4
CDR3 protein: CASSDRDRAGIKGIQYF
CDR3 DNA: TGTGCCAGCAGCGATCGAGACAGGGCCGGAATCAAGGGCATTCAGTACTTC